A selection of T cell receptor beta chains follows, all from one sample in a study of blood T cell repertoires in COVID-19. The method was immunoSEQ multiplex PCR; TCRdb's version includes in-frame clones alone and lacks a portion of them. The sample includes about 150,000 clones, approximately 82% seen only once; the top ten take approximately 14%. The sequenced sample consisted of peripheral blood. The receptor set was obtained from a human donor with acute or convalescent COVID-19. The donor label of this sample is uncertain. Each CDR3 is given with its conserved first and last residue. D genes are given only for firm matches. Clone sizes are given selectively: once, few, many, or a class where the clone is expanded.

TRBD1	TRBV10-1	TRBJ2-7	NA	CASSGQGSYEQYF	TGCGCCAGCAGTGGACAGGGATCCTACGAGCAGTACTTC
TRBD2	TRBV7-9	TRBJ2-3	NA	CASSQGTSGPSTDTQYF	TGTGCCAGCAGCCAGGGGACTAGCGGGCCTAGCACAGATACGCAGTATTTT
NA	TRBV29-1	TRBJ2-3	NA	CSVEKGDGTDTQYF	TGCAGCGTTGAAAAGGGGGATGGCACAGATACGCAGTATTTT
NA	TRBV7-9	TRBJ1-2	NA	CASSFGGINYGYTF	TGTGCCAGCAGCTTTGGGGGGATCAACTATGGCTACACCTTC
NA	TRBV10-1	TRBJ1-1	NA	CATREDLLPSNTEAFF	TGCGCCACACGGGAGGACCTCCTCCCCTCGAACACTGAAGCTTTCTTT
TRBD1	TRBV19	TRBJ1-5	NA	CASSPRGRINQPQHF	TGTGCCAGTAGTCCAAGGGGGCGGATCAATCAGCCCCAGCATTTT
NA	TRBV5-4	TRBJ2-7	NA	CTSSITTNYEQYF	TGTACCAGCAGCATCACGACTAACTACGAGCAGTACTTC
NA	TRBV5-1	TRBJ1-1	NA	CASSLTGSGMGEAFF	TGCGCCAGCAGCTTAACAGGTAGTGGTATGGGTGAAGCTTTCTTT
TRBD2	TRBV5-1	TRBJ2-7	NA	CASSLARGSPYEQYF	TGCGCCAGCAGCTTGGCGCGGGGGTCACCCTACGAGCAGTACTTC
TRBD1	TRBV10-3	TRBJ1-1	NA	CAISDQGAGQAFF	TGTGCCATCAGTGACCAGGGGGCAGGACAAGCTTTCTTT
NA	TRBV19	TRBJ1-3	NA	CASSIGSYGNTIYF	TGTGCCAGTAGTATTGGGAGCTACGGAAACACCATATATTTT
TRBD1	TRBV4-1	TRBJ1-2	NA	CASSRGTGGNGYTF	TGCGCCAGCAGCCGGGGGACAGGGGGCAATGGCTACACCTTC
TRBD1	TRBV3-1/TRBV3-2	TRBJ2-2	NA	CASSLRDRAGELFF	TGTGCCAGCAGCCTCCGGGACAGGGCCGGGGAGCTGTTTTTT
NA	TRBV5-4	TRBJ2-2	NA	CASSSRENTGELFF	TGTGCCAGCAGCTCCAGGGAGAACACCGGGGAGCTGTTTTTT
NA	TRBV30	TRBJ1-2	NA	CAWRARGHLGYTF	TGTGCCTGGAGGGCCAGGGGACATTTGGGCTACACCTTC
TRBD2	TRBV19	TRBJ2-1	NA	CASRKTSGGDNEQFF	TGTGCCAGTAGGAAGACTAGCGGGGGAGACAATGAGCAGTTCTTC
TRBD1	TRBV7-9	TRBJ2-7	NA	CASSIGQVSYEQYF	TGTGCCAGCAGCATCGGACAGGTATCCTACGAGCAGTACTTC
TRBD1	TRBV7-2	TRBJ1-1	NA	CASSSDRVNTEAFF	TGTGCCAGCAGCTCCGACAGGGTGAACACTGAAGCTTTCTTT
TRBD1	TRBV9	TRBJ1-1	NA	CASSQGTGGTEAFF	TGTGCCAGCAGCCAAGGGACAGGGGGAACTGAAGCTTTCTTT
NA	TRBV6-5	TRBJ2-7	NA	CASSPRGAGSYEQYF	TGTGCCAGCAGTCCCCGGGGAGCTGGATCCTACGAGCAGTACTTC
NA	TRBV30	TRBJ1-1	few	CAWSRQKNTEAFF	TGTGCCTGGAGTCGTCAGAAGAACACTGAAGCTTTCTTT
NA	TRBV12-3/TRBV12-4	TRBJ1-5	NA	CASSFTENQPQHF	TGTGCCAGCAGTTTCACTGAAAATCAGCCCCAGCATTTT
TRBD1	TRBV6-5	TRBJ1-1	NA	CASTRQGAIGTEAFF	TGTGCCAGCACCCGACAGGGGGCGATTGGCACTGAAGCTTTCTTT
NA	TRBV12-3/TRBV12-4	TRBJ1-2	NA	CASSFGGSGYTF	TGTGCCAGCAGTTTTGGCGGTTCTGGCTACACCTTC
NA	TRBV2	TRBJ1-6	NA	CASRPRGGSPLHF	TGTGCCAGCAGACCCCGGGGAGGTTCACCCCTCCACTTT
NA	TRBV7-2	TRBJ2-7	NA	CASSLQGLNSYEQYF	TGTGCCAGCAGCTTACAGGGCCTTAACTCCTACGAGCAGTACTTC
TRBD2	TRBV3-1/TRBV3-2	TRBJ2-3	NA	CASSLGLAGAADTQYF	TGTGCCAGCAGCCTGGGACTAGCGGGAGCAGCAGATACGCAGTATTTT
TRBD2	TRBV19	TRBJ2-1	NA	CASSINPSGGPYNEQFF	TGTGCCAGTAGTATAAACCCTAGCGGGGGTCCATACAATGAGCAGTTCTTC
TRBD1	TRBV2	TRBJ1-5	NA	CASSSDRVGQPQHF	TGTGCCAGCAGTAGCGACAGGGTAGGTCAGCCCCAGCATTTT
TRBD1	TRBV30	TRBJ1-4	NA	CAFRTGSNEKLFF	TGTGCCTTCCGGACAGGGTCTAATGAAAAACTGTTTTTT
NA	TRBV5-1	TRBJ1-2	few	CASSLNRQANYGYTF	TGCGCCAGCAGCCTAAACCGACAGGCCAACTATGGCTACACCTTC
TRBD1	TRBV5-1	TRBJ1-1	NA	CASSLQWDSSETIEAFF	TGCGCCAGCAGCTTGCAATGGGACAGCAGCGAAACCATTGAAGCTTTCTTT
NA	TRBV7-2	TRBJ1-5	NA	CASSLERLTGFQHF	TGTGCCAGCAGCTTAGAACGATTGACAGGTTTCCAGCATTTT
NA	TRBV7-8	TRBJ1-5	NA	CASSSRDSNQPQHF	TGTGCCAGCAGCTCGCGCGATAGCAATCAGCCCCAGCATTTT
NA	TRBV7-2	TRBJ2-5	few	CASSPGLPQETQYF	TGTGCCAGCAGCCCGGGACTCCCGCAAGAGACCCAGTACTTC
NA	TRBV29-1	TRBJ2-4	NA	CSVATGSNIQYF	TGCAGCGTTGCGACAGGAAGCAACATTCAGTACTTC
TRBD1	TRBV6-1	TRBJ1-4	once	CASSETGGEEKLFF	TGTGCCAGCAGTGAGACAGGGGGCGAGGAAAAACTGTTTTTT
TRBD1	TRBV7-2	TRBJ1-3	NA	CASSLRSGGGNTIYF	TGTGCCAGCAGCTTAAGATCAGGGGGAGGAAACACCATATATTTT
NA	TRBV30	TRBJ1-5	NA	CAWSVRGRGNQPQHF	TGTGCCTGGAGTGTAAGAGGGCGAGGCAATCAGCCCCAGCATTTT
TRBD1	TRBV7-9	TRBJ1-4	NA	CASSLFKGAANEKLFF	TGTGCCAGCAGCTTATTTAAGGGGGCGGCTAATGAAAAACTGTTTTTT
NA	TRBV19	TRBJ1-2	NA	CASRHRAGGYTF	TGTGCCAGTCGTCACAGGGCCGGTGGCTACACCTTC
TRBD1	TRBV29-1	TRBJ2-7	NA	CSVVGQGSHEQYF	TGCAGCGTTGTCGGACAGGGCTCACACGAGCAGTACTTC
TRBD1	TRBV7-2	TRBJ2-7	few	CASSMFGGDRDYEQYF	TGTGCCAGCAGCATGTTTGGTGGGGACAGGGATTACGAGCAGTACTTC
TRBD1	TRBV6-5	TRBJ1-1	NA	CASSYSGDRPNTEAFF	TGTGCCAGCAGTTACTCGGGGGACAGGCCGAACACTGAAGCTTTCTTT
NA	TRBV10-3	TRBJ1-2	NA	CAINPRGGGSHGYTF	TGTGCCATCAACCCTCGAGGTGGAGGGAGTCATGGCTACACCTTC
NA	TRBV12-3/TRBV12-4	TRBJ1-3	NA	CASTLFSGNTIYF	TGTGCCAGCACTCTTTTCTCTGGAAACACCATATATTTT
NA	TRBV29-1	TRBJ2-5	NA	CSVDGPGVNEETQYF	TGCAGCGTTGACGGACCCGGGGTGAATGAGGAGACCCAGTACTTC
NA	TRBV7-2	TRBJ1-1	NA	CASSLRGWEAFF	TGTGCCAGCAGCTTACGGGGTTGGGAAGCTTTCTTT
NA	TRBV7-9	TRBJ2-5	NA	CASSALAETQYF	TGTGCCAGCAGCGCCCTAGCGGAGACCCAGTACTTC
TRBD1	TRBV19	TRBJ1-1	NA	CASSIYGTVNTEAFF	TGTGCCAGTAGTATATACGGGACAGTGAACACTGAAGCTTTCTTT
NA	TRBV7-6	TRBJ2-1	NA	CASSLSAGTHNEQFF	TGTGCCAGCAGCTTATCGGCGGGGACGCACAATGAGCAGTTCTTC
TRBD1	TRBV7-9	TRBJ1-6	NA	CASSMDRANSPLHF	TGTGCCAGCAGCATGGACAGGGCTAATTCACCCCTCCACTTT
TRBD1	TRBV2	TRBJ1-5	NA	CASSRDSLNQPQHF	TGTGCCAGCAGCAGGGACAGCCTAAATCAGCCCCAGCATTTT
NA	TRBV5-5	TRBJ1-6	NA	CASSLRQVLAGGNSPLHF	TGTGCCAGCAGCTTGAGGCAGGTACTTGCCGGGGGGAATTCACCCCTCCACTTT
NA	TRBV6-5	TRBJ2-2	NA	CASRPSVVTGELFF	TGTGCCAGCCGCCCTTCGGTGGTAACCGGGGAGCTGTTTTTT
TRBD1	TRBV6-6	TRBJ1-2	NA	CASSPAWTGRGGGYTF	TGTGCCAGCAGTCCCGCCTGGACAGGACGAGGGGGTGGCTACACCTTC
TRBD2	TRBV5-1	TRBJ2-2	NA	CASSLVGLAATGELFF	TGCGCCAGCAGCTTGGTTGGTCTAGCGGCGACCGGGGAGCTGTTTTTT
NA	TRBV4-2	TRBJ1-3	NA	CASSRGGTSGNTIYF	TGTGCCAGCAGCCGCGGGGGGACCTCTGGAAACACCATATATTTT